The T cell receptor beta chain described here comes from a study of cytomegalovirus exposure and HLA in healthy donors. Germline CDR1 and CDR2: MDHEN and SYDVKM. The CDR3 spans 14 residues. Trimming took 3 bases from V and 4 from J, leaving 12 bases between them. Clones were sequenced by immunoSEQ multiplex PCR, and TCRdb holds only the in-frame ones, with some missing. The sample consists of roughly 60,000 clones, 85% to 95% of them appearing once. The specimen sequenced was PBMCs. This sequence joins TRBV28 and TRBJ1-2; TRBD1 is a possible D gene (5 bases). The sequence was obtained from a man in his late teens or twenties in good health and CMV-seronegative. CDR3 protein: CASSFETALYGYTF. CDR3 DNA sequence: TGTGCCAGCAGTTTTGAGACAGCCCTCTATGGCTACACCTTC.